This TCR beta chain was identified in a study of metastatic and nonmetastatic thyroid tumors. This clone appeared many times. TCRdb re-clonotyped the PCR reads via MiXCR. The repertoire has about 93,000 clones, roughly 13% of them found once; the top ten carry roughly 10%. Germline-derived CDR1 and CDR2 are LNHNV and YYDKDF (reference sequence). This CDR3 has 17 amino acids. Trimming removed 2 bases from V and 4 bases from J, with 18 bases in between. Nobody among the patients had been given any treatment before thyroid surgery. The chain carries TRBV15 and TRBJ2-1, with D maybe TRBD2 (6 bases). The sequencing input was blood. This TCR was recovered from a female donor with papillary thyroid cancer or a benign thyroid nodule (not recorded which). Some clones in this sample may be carry-over from other donors' samples. The CDR3 is CATSRTLAPGPYNEQFF. CDR3 bases: TGTGCCACCAGCAGAACGCTAGCGCCAGGACCTTACAATGAGCAGTTCTTC.